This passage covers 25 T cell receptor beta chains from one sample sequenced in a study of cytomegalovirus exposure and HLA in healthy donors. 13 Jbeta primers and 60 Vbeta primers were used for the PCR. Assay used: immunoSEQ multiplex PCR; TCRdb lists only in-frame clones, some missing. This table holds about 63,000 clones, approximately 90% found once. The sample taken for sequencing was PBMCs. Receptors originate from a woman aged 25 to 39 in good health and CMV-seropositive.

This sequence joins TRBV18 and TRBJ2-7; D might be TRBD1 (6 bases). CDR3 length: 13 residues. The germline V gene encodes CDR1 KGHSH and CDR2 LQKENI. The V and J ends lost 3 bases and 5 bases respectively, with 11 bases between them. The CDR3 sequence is CASSPYRDHEQYF. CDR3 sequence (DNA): TGTGCCAGCTCACCTTACAGGGACCACGAGCAGTACTTC.

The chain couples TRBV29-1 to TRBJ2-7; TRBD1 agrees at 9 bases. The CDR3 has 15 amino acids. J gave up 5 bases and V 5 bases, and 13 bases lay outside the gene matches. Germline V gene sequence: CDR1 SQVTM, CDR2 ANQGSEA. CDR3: CSVPGTGHLANEQYF. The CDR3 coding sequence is TGCAGCGTTCCCGGGACAGGGCATTTGGCCAACGAGCAGTACTTC.

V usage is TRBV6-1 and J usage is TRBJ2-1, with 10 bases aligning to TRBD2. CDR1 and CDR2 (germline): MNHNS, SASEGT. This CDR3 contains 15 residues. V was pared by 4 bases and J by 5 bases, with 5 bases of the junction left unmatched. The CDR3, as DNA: TGTGCCAGCAGTGCCGGGACTAGCGAAAACAATGAGCAGTTCTTC. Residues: CASSAGTSENNEQFF.

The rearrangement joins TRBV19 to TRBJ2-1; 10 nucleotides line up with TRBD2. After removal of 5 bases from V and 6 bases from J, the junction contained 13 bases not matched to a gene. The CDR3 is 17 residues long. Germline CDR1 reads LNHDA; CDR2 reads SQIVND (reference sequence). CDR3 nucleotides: TGTGCCAGTAGTTACCTGTCCGCGGGACTAGCGCGCAATGAGCAGTTCTTC. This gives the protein CASSYLSAGLARNEQFF.

CDR3 sequence (DNA): TGCGCCAGCAGCTTGGGTAGCGGGAGGGGTGAGGAGACCCAGTACTTC. Amino acid sequence: CASSLGSGRGEETQYF. The V and J genes are TRBV5-1 and TRBJ2-5; TRBD2 aligns across 11 bases. The germline V gene has CDR1 SGHRS and CDR2 YFSETQ. The CDR3 spans 16 residues. The ends lost 0 bases at V and 5 bases at J; junction bases unmatched: 6.

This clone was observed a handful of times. The CDR3 DNA is TGTGCCAGCAGCTTACTTCCTCTGGGAAACACCATATATTTT. Protein: CASSLLPLGNTIYF. The chain links TRBV11-2 to TRBJ1-3, with D hard to call. Germline-derived CDR1 and CDR2 are SGHAT and FQNNGV. The CDR3 extends over 14 amino acids. V shed 2 bases and J shed 4 bases, with 9 bases lying between them.

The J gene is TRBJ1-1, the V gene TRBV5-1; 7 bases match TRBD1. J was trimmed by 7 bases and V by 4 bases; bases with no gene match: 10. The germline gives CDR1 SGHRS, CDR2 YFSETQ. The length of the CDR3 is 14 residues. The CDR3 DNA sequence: TGCGCCAGCAGCCCAGGGGGGACAGCGCTTGAAGCTTTCTTT. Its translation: CASSPGGTALEAFF.

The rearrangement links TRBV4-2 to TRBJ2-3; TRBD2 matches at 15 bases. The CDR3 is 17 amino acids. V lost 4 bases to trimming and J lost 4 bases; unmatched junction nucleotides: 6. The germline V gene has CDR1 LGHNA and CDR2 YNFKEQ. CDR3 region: CASSRGLAGGGADTQYF. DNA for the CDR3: TGTGCCAGCAGCCGGGGACTAGCGGGAGGAGGCGCAGATACGCAGTATTTT.

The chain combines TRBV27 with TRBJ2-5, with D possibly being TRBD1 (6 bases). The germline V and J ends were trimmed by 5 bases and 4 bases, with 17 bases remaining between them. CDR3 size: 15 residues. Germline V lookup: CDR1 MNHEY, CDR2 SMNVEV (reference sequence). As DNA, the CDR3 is TGTGCCAGCAGTACTGGGACATTCACCAGAGAGACCCAGTACTTC. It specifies CASSTGTFTRETQYF.

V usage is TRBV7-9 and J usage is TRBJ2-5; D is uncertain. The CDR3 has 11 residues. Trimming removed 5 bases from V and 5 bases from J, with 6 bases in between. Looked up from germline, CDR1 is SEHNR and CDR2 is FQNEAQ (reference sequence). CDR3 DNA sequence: TGTGCCAGCAGCCCCGCGGAGACCCAGTACTTC. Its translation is CASSPAETQYF. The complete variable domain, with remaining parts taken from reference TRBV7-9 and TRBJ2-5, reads DTGVSQNPRHKITKRGQNVTFRCDPISEHNRLYWYRQTLGQGPEFLTYFQNEAQLEKSRLLSDRFSAERPKGSFSTLEIQRTEQGDSAMYLCASSPAETQYFGPGTRLLVL.

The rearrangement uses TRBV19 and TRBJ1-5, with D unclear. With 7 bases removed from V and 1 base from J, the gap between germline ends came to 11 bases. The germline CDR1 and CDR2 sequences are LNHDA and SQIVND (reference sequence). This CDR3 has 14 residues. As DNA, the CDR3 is TGTGCCAGTAATCGGAGGGAGAGCAATCAGCCCCAGCATTTT. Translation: CASNRRESNQPQHF.

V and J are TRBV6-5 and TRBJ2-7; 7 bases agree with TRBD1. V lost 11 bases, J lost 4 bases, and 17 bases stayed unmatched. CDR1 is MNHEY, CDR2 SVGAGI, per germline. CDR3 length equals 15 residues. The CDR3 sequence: CAPGYGQAHPYEQYF. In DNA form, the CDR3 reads TGTGCCCCTGGATATGGACAGGCCCATCCGTACGAGCAGTACTTC.

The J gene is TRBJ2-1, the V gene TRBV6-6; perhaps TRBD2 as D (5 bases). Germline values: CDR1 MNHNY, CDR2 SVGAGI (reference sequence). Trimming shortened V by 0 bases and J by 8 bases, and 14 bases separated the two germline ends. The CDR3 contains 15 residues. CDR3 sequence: CASSYSAATRDEQFF. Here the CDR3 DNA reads TGTGCCAGCAGTTACTCGGCGGCAACTAGGGATGAGCAGTTCTTC.

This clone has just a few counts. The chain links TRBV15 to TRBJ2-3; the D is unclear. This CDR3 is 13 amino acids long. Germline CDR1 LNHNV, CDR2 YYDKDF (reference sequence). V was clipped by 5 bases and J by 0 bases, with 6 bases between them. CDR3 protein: CATSGRSTDTQYF. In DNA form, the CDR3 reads TGTGCCACCAGCGGCAGAAGCACAGATACGCAGTATTTT.

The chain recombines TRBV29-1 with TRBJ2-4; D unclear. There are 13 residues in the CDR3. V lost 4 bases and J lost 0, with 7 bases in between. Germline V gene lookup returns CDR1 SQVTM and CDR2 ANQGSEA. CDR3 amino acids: CSVAGLAKNIQYF. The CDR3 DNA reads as TGCAGCGTTGCTGGCTTAGCCAAAAACATTCAGTACTTC.

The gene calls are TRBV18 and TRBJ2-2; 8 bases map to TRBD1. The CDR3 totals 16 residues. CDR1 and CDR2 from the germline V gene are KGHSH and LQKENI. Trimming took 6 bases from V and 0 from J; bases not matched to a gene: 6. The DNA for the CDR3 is TGTGCCAGCTCGCCTATGGGACAGGCGAACACCGGGGAGCTGTTTTTT. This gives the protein CASSPMGQANTGELFF.

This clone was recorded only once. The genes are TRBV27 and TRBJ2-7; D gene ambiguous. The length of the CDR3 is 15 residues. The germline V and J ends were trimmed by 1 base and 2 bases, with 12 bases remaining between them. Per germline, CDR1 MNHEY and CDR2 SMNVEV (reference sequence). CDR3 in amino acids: CASSLFNPGPYEQYF. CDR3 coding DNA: TGTGCCAGCAGTTTATTTAATCCGGGTCCCTACGAGCAGTACTTC.

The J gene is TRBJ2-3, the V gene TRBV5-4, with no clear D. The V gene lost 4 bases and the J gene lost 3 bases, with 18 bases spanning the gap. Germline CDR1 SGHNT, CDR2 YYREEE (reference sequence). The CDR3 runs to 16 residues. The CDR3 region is CASSPPMVQATDTQYF. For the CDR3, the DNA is TGTGCCAGCAGCCCTCCAATGGTGCAGGCTACAGATACGCAGTATTTT.

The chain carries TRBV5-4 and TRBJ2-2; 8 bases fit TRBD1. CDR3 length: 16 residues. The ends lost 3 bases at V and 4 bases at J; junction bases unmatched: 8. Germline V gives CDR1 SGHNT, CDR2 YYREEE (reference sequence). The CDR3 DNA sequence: TGTGCCAGCAGCTCCCGGCAGGGGGCCAGCACCGGGGAGCTGTTTTTT. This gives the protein CASSSRQGASTGELFF. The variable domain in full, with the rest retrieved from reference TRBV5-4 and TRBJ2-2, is ETGVTQSPTHLIKTRGQQVTLRCSSQSGHNTVSWYQQALGQGPQFIFQYYREEENGRGNFPPRFSGLQFPNYSSELNVNALELDDSALYLCASSSRQGASTGELFFGEGSRLTVL.

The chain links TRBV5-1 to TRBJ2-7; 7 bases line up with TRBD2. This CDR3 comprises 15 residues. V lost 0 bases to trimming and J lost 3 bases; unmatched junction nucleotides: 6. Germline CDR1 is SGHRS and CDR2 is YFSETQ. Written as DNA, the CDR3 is TGCGCCAGCAGCTTGGCGGGGGGACTTTACTACGAGCAGTACTTC. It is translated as CASSLAGGLYYEQYF.

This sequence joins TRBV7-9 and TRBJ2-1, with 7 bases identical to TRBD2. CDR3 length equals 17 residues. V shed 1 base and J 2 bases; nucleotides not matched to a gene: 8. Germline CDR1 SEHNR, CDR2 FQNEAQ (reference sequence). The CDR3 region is CASSLVGTSATYNEQFF. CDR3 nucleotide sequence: TGTGCCAGCAGCTTAGTGGGTACTAGCGCAACCTACAATGAGCAGTTCTTC.

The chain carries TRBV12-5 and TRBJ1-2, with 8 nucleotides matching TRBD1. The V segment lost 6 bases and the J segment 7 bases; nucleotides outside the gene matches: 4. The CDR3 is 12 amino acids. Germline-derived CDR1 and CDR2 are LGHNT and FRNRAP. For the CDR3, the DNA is TGTGCTAGTGGGACAGGGGTGGGTGGCTACACCTTC. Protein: CASGTGVGGYTF. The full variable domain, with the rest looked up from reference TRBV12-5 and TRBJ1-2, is DARVTQTPRHKVTEMGQEVTMRCQPILGHNTVFWYRQTMMQGLELLAYFRNRAPLDDSGMPKDRFSAEMPDATLATLKIQPSEPRDSAVYFCASGTGVGGYTFGSGTRLTVV.

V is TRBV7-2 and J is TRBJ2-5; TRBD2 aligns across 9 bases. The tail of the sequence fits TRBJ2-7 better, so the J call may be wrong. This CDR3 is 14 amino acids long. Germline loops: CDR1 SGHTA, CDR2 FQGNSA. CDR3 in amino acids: CASRQTSGPYEQYF. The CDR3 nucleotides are TGTGCCAGCCGTCAGACTAGCGGCCCCTACGAGCAGTACTTC.

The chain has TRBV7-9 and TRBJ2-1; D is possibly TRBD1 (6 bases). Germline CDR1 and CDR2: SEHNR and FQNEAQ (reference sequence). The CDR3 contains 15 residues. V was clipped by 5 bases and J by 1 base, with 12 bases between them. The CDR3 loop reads CASSDRTASYNEQFF. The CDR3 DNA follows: TGTGCCAGCAGCGATAGGACAGCGTCCTACAATGAGCAGTTCTTC.

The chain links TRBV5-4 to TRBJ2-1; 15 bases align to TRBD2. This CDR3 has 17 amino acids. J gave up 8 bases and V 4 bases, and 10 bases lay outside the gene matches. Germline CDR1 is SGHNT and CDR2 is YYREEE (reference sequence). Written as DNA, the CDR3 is TGTGCCAGCAGCGGGGGACTAGCGGGAGGCCCCCCACATGAGCAGTTCTTC. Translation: CASSGGLAGGPPHEQFF.